Sequencing of this TCR beta chain was carried out in a study of a mutant IDH1 vaccine in newly diagnosed glioma. CDR3 size: 13 residues. Trimming removed 0 bases from V and 5 bases from J, with 5 bases in between. Germline lookup yields CDR1 SGHRS and CDR2 YFSETQ. In the case of this clone: Its antigen is unknown.

Repertoires were generated with immunoSEQ multiplex PCR, while TCRdb's copy carries only in-frame clones and drops some. The table shows around 100,000 clones, with 85% to 90% occurring only once. The sample's time point: week 11, during vaccination. With topical imiquimod, each dose of the vaccine consisted of 300 ug of mutant IDH1 20-mer peptide. The sequence was obtained from a woman between 45 and 65 years old with glioma. The sequencing used PBMCs, collected from a glioma patient whose treatment included an IDH1 peptide vaccine. V is TRBV5-1 and J is TRBJ1-4; D unresolved. The CDR3, as DNA: TGCGCCAGCAGCTTGGGCCCAAATGAAAAACTGTTTTTT. This encodes CASSLGPNEKLFF.